These T cell receptor beta chains were read from a single sample in a study of T cell repertoires and HLA-DP antigens. Here immunoSEQ multiplex PCR was the method, and the copy in TCRdb shows in-frame clones only, minus some. The data show about 110,000 clones, 90% to 95% seen once. These receptors' antigens are unknown. The sample was CD4+ T cells from PBMCs. The source of these receptors is a woman aged 18-29 years in good health and CMV-seronegative. Each CDR3 is given with its conserved first and last residue. Each record gives: J gene, clone size, D gene, V gene, CDR3 protein, CDR3 DNA. A D gene is named only where the DNA matches it firmly. Only some rows state a clone size, as once, few, many or a class for expanded clones.

>TRBJ1-1|-|-|TRBV6-6
CASRNPGGGNTEAFF
TGTGCCAGCAGAAACCCGGGAGGGGGGAACACTGAAGCTTTCTTT
>TRBJ1-5|-|-|TRBV28
CASSRPGGYQPQHF
TGTGCCAGCAGTCGTCCGGGGGGCTACCAGCCCCAGCATTTT
>TRBJ2-5|-|TRBD2|TRBV25-1
CASSERRGAKETQYF
TGTGCCAGCAGTGAACGGCGGGGGGCAAAAGAGACCCAGTACTTC
>TRBJ2-4|-|-|TRBV28
CASSSHLDLAKNIQYF
TGTGCCAGCAGTTCCCACCTAGATTTAGCCAAAAACATTCAGTACTTC
>TRBJ2-1|-|TRBD1|TRBV19
CASNLLDRPFNEQFF
TGTGCCAGTAACCTACTGGACAGGCCCTTCAATGAGCAGTTCTTC
>TRBJ2-2|-|-|TRBV7-2
CASSLSIGELFF
TGTGCCAGCAGCCTATCCATCGGGGAGCTGTTTTTT
>TRBJ1-5|-|-|TRBV7-2
CASSTQVGNQPQHF
TGTGCCAGCAGCACGCAGGTCGGCAATCAGCCCCAGCATTTT
>TRBJ1-6|few|-|TRBV27
CASSLWQSNSPLHF
TGTGCCAGCAGTTTGTGGCAGTCTAATTCACCCCTCCACTTT
>TRBJ1-1|-|TRBD1|TRBV15
CATSRDRAGGNTEAFF
TGTGCCACCAGCAGAGATCGGGCAGGGGGGAACACTGAAGCTTTCTTT
>TRBJ1-2|-|-|TRBV6-4
CASSDHPGSAGYTF
TGTGCCAGCAGTGACCATCCAGGGAGTGCTGGCTACACCTTC
>TRBJ2-5|once|TRBD1|TRBV28
CASSSPTGAETQYF
TGTGCCAGCAGTTCCCCGACAGGGGCGGAGACCCAGTACTTC
>TRBJ1-5|-|TRBD1|TRBV7-8
CASSLDDLGRGRQPQHF
TGTGCCAGCAGCTTAGATGATCTAGGCAGGGGGCGGCAGCCCCAGCATTTT
>TRBJ2-1|-|TRBD1|TRBV18
CASSPYLGQGHNEQFF
TGTGCCAGCTCGCCTTACTTAGGACAGGGCCACAATGAGCAGTTCTTC
>TRBJ2-1|-|TRBD1|TRBV19
CASSIARQGAVYNEQFF
TGTGCCAGTAGTATAGCCCGACAGGGGGCCGTCTACAATGAGCAGTTCTTC